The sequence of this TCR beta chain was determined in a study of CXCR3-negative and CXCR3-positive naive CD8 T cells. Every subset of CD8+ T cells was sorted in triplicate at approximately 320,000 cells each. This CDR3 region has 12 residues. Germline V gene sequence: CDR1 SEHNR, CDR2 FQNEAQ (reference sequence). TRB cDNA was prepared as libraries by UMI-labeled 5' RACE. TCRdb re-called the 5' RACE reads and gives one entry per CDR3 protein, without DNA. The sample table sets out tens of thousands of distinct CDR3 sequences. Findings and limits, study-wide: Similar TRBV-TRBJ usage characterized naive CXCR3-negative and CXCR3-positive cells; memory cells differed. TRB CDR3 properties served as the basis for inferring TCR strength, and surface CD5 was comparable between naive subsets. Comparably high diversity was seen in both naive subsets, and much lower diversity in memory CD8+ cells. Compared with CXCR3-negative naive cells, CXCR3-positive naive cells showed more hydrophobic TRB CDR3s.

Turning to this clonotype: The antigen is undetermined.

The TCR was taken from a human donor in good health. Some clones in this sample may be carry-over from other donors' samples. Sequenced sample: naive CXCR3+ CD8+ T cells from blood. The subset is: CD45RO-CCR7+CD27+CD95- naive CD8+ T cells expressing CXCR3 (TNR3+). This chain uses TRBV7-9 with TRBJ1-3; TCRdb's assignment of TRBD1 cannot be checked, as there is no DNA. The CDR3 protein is CASTDLGHTIYF.